Sequencing of this T cell receptor (beta chain) was carried out in a study of T-cell reconstitution after alpha-beta-depleted transplantation in children. During its preparation, the TCRbeta library received unique molecular identifiers. Via MiXCR, TCRdb re-called the PCR reads, giving one row per CDR3 protein. The repertoire holds about 400,000 distinct CDR3 sequences, with 13% as singletons. This receptor was obtained from a human donor who donated a stem cell graft to a child with Fanconi anemia. Sequenced material: PBMCs, taken from the stem cell graft.

This CDR3 reads CSARDGDRFNSPLHF. The CDR3 bases are TGCAGTGCTAGAGATGGGGACAGGTTTAATTCACCCCTCCACTTT. The V and J genes are TRBV20-1 and TRBJ1-6, with 8 bases matching TRBD1. Trimming removed 0 bases from V and 6 bases from J; junction bases left unmatched: 4. The CDR3 runs to 15 residues. CDR1 and CDR2 from the germline V gene are DFQATT and SNEGSKA (reference sequence).